Sequencing of this T cell receptor beta chain was carried out in a study of blood T cells in healthy people across ages. Study-level information: Template-switching capture recovered about one barcoded beta molecule per two T cells.

A few counts support this clonotype. With a J-beta primer mix and a sample-barcoded 5' primer, a second PCR ran roughly 7 to 11 cycles. TCRdb ran MiXCR on the 5' RACE reads and lists one entry per CDR3 protein. The table shows approximately 780,000 distinct CDR3 sequences, with approximately 24% occurring only once. These data also formed part of another study, on T cells of mothers and their children. That publication notes: Similar thymic selection effects on TCR recombination output appear in pairs, both related and unrelated. Unrelated mother-child pairs always had slightly, but never significantly, lower normalized overlap than related pairs.

The sample comprised blood. The TCR was taken from a boy between 10 and 17 years old in good health.

CDR3 nucleotides: TGCAGTGCTGCGGGGTACAGCCAAGAGACCCAGTACTTC. This sequence encodes CSAAGYSQETQYF. This chain joins TRBV20-1 and TRBJ2-5, with a possible D match to TRBD2 (6 bases). Germline values: CDR1 DFQATT, CDR2 SNEGSKA (reference sequence). The CDR3 totals 13 residues. V was clipped by 5 bases and J by 1 base, with 11 bases between them.